The rows below give T cell receptor beta chains drawn from one sample of a study of cytomegalovirus exposure and HLA in healthy donors. Only in-frame clones appear in the TCRdb table, and some are missing; sequencing was by immunoSEQ multiplex PCR. In the table there are some 130,000 clones, around 73% of which are singletons. The sequencing input was PBMCs. The receptor set was obtained from a female donor in good health and CMV-seronegative. The CDR3 runs from the conserved cysteine through the conserved F or W. The D gene is left open where the match is weak. The size of a clone is reported for some rows only, either as once, few or many, or as a class for expanded clones.

D gene: NA; V gene: TRBV9; clone size: NA; J gene: TRBJ1-6; CDR3 DNA: TGTGCCAGCAGCGTGGCCAGGAATTCACCCCTCCACTTT; CDR3 protein: CASSVARNSPLHF
D gene: NA; V gene: TRBV20-1; clone size: NA; J gene: TRBJ1-1; CDR3 DNA: TGCAGTGCTATCGAGACAGTTGAAGCTTTCTTT; CDR3 protein: CSAIETVEAFF
D gene: NA; V gene: TRBV19; clone size: NA; J gene: TRBJ1-1; CDR3 DNA: TGTGCCAGTAGTATTCACAGGCTGAACACTGAAGCTTTCTTT; CDR3 protein: CASSIHRLNTEAFF
D gene: NA; V gene: TRBV13; clone size: NA; J gene: TRBJ1-1; CDR3 DNA: TGTGCCAGCAGCCCCACAGAGAACACTGAAGCTTTCTTT; CDR3 protein: CASSPTENTEAFF
D gene: TRBD2; V gene: TRBV7-2; clone size: NA; J gene: TRBJ2-2; CDR3 DNA: TGTGCCAGCAGCATAGCCGCCGGACTAGCGGGACTAATCGGGGAGCTGTTTTTT; CDR3 protein: CASSIAAGLAGLIGELFF
D gene: TRBD2; V gene: TRBV7-3; clone size: NA; J gene: TRBJ2-5; CDR3 DNA: TGTGCCAGCAGCCCGATAGCGGGGCAAGAGACCCAGTACTTC; CDR3 protein: CASSPIAGQETQYF
D gene: TRBD1; V gene: TRBV7-9; clone size: NA; J gene: TRBJ1-5; CDR3 DNA: TGTGCCAGCAGCCGGGACAGCGGACAGCCCCAGCATTTT; CDR3 protein: CASSRDSGQPQHF
D gene: TRBD2; V gene: TRBV27; clone size: NA; J gene: TRBJ2-1; CDR3 DNA: TGTGCCAGCAGTTTTGGTAGCGGGAGTGTAGATGAGCAGTTCTTC; CDR3 protein: CASSFGSGSVDEQFF
D gene: TRBD2; V gene: TRBV6-1; clone size: NA; J gene: TRBJ2-5; CDR3 DNA: TGTGCCAGCAGCGGGGGGGTACGGGAGACCCAGTACTTC; CDR3 protein: CASSGGVRETQYF
D gene: NA; V gene: TRBV7-3; clone size: once; J gene: TRBJ2-1; CDR3 DNA: TGTGCCAGCAGCTTACTAAGCGGGTCTTACAATGAGCAGTTCTTC; CDR3 protein: CASSLLSGSYNEQFF
D gene: NA; V gene: TRBV28; clone size: NA; J gene: TRBJ2-3; CDR3 DNA: TGTGCCAGCAGGCCCTTAGGGGCGGGCACAGATACGCAGTATTTT; CDR3 protein: CASRPLGAGTDTQYF
D gene: NA; V gene: TRBV11-1; clone size: NA; J gene: TRBJ1-1; CDR3 DNA: TGTGCCAGCAGCTTAACCCAGGGTCTGGCTTTCTTT; CDR3 protein: CASSLTQGLAFF
D gene: NA; V gene: TRBV29-1; clone size: NA; J gene: TRBJ1-1; CDR3 DNA: TGCAGCGTTGTTCGTCCAGAGAACACTGAAGCTTTCTTT; CDR3 protein: CSVVRPENTEAFF
D gene: TRBD1; V gene: TRBV5-1; clone size: few; J gene: TRBJ1-1; CDR3 DNA: TGCGCCAGCAGCGCCGGACAGGGAGTGAGGACTGAAGCTTTCTTT; CDR3 protein: CASSAGQGVRTEAFF
D gene: TRBD1; V gene: TRBV4-2; clone size: NA; J gene: TRBJ1-3; CDR3 DNA: TGTGCCAGCAGCCAAGTGGGGGACAGGGGGTATTTT; CDR3 protein: CASSQVGDRGYF
D gene: NA; V gene: TRBV11-2; clone size: NA; J gene: TRBJ1-1; CDR3 DNA: TGTGCCAGCAGCTTAGATAGGACAGTTGAAGCTTTCTTT; CDR3 protein: CASSLDRTVEAFF
D gene: TRBD1; V gene: TRBV27; clone size: NA; J gene: TRBJ1-5; CDR3 DNA: TGTGCCAGCAGTCCTGACAGGGCCGTTGGGCCCCAGCATTTT; CDR3 protein: CASSPDRAVGPQHF
D gene: NA; V gene: TRBV6-4; clone size: few; J gene: TRBJ1-1; CDR3 DNA: TGTGCCAGCAGTGACGGGAGGAACACTGAAGCTTTCTTT; CDR3 protein: CASSDGRNTEAFF
D gene: TRBD1; V gene: TRBV18; clone size: NA; J gene: TRBJ1-1; CDR3 DNA: TGTGCCAGCTCACCAACGCAGGGGGACACTGAAGCTTTCTTT; CDR3 protein: CASSPTQGDTEAFF
D gene: NA; V gene: TRBV19; clone size: NA; J gene: TRBJ2-7; CDR3 DNA: TGTGCCAGTAGTATCCAGGGCTACGAGCAGTACTTC; CDR3 protein: CASSIQGYEQYF
D gene: TRBD1; V gene: TRBV6-6; clone size: NA; J gene: TRBJ2-7; CDR3 DNA: TGTGCCAGCAGTCGCGGGACAGGGAAATACGAGCAGTACTTC; CDR3 protein: CASSRGTGKYEQYF
D gene: TRBD2; V gene: TRBV7-2; clone size: NA; J gene: TRBJ2-3; CDR3 DNA: TGTGCCAGCAGCTTGGCGGGAGTGAACACAGATACGCAGTATTTT; CDR3 protein: CASSLAGVNTDTQYF
D gene: TRBD1; V gene: TRBV12-5; clone size: NA; J gene: TRBJ2-6; CDR3 DNA: TGTGCTAGTGGTTTCCCACAGGGGGAAGGGGCCAACGTCCTGACTTTC; CDR3 protein: CASGFPQGEGANVLTF
D gene: TRBD1; V gene: TRBV7-9; clone size: NA; J gene: TRBJ2-3; CDR3 DNA: TGTGCCAGCAGCTTAGCGGGACAGAGCACAGATACGCAGTATTTT; CDR3 protein: CASSLAGQSTDTQYF
D gene: TRBD1; V gene: TRBV2; clone size: NA; J gene: TRBJ1-5; CDR3 DNA: TGTGCCAGCAGTAGGACAGGCGAAAATCAGCCCCAGCATTTT; CDR3 protein: CASSRTGENQPQHF
D gene: NA; V gene: TRBV5-5; clone size: NA; J gene: TRBJ1-2; CDR3 DNA: TGTGCCAGCAGCTTAAATCAGGGAGGCGGCTACACCTTC; CDR3 protein: CASSLNQGGGYTF
D gene: NA; V gene: TRBV7-2; clone size: few; J gene: TRBJ2-7; CDR3 DNA: TGTGCCAGCAGCTTACAGGGGGGCTCCTACGAGCAGTACTTC; CDR3 protein: CASSLQGGSYEQYF
D gene: TRBD1; V gene: TRBV9; clone size: few; J gene: TRBJ2-1; CDR3 DNA: TGTGCCAGCAGCGTAGGGGGACAGGGGAGGGAGCAGTTCTTC; CDR3 protein: CASSVGGQGREQFF
D gene: TRBD2; V gene: TRBV5-1; clone size: NA; J gene: TRBJ2-3; CDR3 DNA: TGCGCCAGCAGTCTAGCGGGAGGGCCGGGAGATACGCAGTATTTT; CDR3 protein: CASSLAGGPGDTQYF
D gene: TRBD2; V gene: TRBV29-1; clone size: NA; J gene: TRBJ2-1; CDR3 DNA: TGCAGCGTTGACCTAGCGGGCGGACCCAGGGGAAATGAGCAGTTCTTC; CDR3 protein: CSVDLAGGPRGNEQFF
D gene: TRBD1; V gene: TRBV28; clone size: NA; J gene: TRBJ1-5; CDR3 DNA: TGTGCCAGCAGTTTGGCAGGGGGTTCCTATAGCAATCAGCCCCAGCATTTT; CDR3 protein: CASSLAGGSYSNQPQHF
D gene: TRBD1; V gene: TRBV7-2; clone size: once; J gene: TRBJ1-2; CDR3 DNA: TGTGCCAGCAGCTCCTCATTAACCCGACAGGGTATCTATGGCTACACCTTC; CDR3 protein: CASSSSLTRQGIYGYTF
D gene: NA; V gene: TRBV18; clone size: NA; J gene: TRBJ1-1; CDR3 DNA: TGTGCCAGCTCACCCAACAGGGACACTGAAGCTTTCTTT; CDR3 protein: CASSPNRDTEAFF
D gene: TRBD2; V gene: TRBV18; clone size: NA; J gene: TRBJ2-7; CDR3 DNA: TGTGCCAGCTCACTCGTAGCGGGAGGCCCCTACGAGCAGTACTTC; CDR3 protein: CASSLVAGGPYEQYF
D gene: TRBD2; V gene: TRBV2; clone size: NA; J gene: TRBJ2-2; CDR3 DNA: TGTGCCAGCCTTGCGGGAGGTTGGGGCGGGGAGCTGTTTTTT; CDR3 protein: CASLAGGWGGELFF
D gene: TRBD2; V gene: TRBV9; clone size: NA; J gene: TRBJ2-7; CDR3 DNA: TGTGCCAGCAGAGTTGGGACTACCGAAGTGTACTACGAGCAGTACTTC; CDR3 protein: CASRVGTTEVYYEQYF
D gene: TRBD1; V gene: TRBV4-1; clone size: NA; J gene: TRBJ2-2; CDR3 DNA: TGCGCCAGCAGCCAAACAGGGGGTTTAACCGGGGAGCTGTTTTTT; CDR3 protein: CASSQTGGLTGELFF
D gene: TRBD2; V gene: TRBV7-8; clone size: NA; J gene: TRBJ2-7; CDR3 DNA: TGTGCCAGCAGCCTTTCTAGCGGACAATCCTACGAGCAGTACTTC; CDR3 protein: CASSLSSGQSYEQYF
D gene: TRBD2; V gene: TRBV7-2; clone size: NA; J gene: TRBJ2-7; CDR3 DNA: TGTGCCAGCAGCAAGGGACTAGCGCCGGACGAGCAGTACTTC; CDR3 protein: CASSKGLAPDEQYF
D gene: NA; V gene: TRBV27; clone size: NA; J gene: TRBJ2-3; CDR3 DNA: TGTGCCAGCAGAACTAGCTGGTTGGATACGCAGTATTTT; CDR3 protein: CASRTSWLDTQYF